Listed below are T cell receptor beta chains from one sample, sequenced in a study of spatial heterogeneity in lung cancer. TCRdb reprocessed the 5' RACE reads via MiXCR and lists one record per CDR3 protein. The sample lists 15,000 or so distinct CDR3 sequences; under 6.5% were seen once. This material consisted of lung tumor tissue, taken at surgery. The receptors shown here come from a male donor with early-stage non-small cell lung cancer. Each CDR3 is given with its conserved first and last residue. The D gene is left open where the match is weak. Not every row has a clone size; where given, it reads once, few, many or a size class.

V gene	clone size	D gene	J gene	CDR3 DNA	CDR3 protein
TRBV29-1	many	NA	TRBJ2-3	TGCAGCGTTGTTTGGCTAGCCGATAGCACAGATACGCAGTATTTT	CSVVWLADSTDTQYF
TRBV20-1	many	TRBD1	TRBJ2-7	TGCAGTGCTAGAGTCTGGGACAGGGTTTTCGAGCAGTACTTC	CSARVWDRVFEQYF
TRBV5-6	many	NA	TRBJ2-7	TGTGCCAGCAGCGCCTACTACGAGCAGTACTTC	CASSAYYEQYF
TRBV20-1	many	TRBD1	TRBJ2-7	TGCAGTGCTACCGGGACAGGGGTCTACGAGCAGTACTTC	CSATGTGVYEQYF
TRBV11-1	many	NA	TRBJ1-2	TGTGCCAGCAGCTTAAATTCCCGGGTAGATGGCTACACCTTC	CASSLNSRVDGYTF
TRBV3-2	many	NA	TRBJ1-2	TGTGCCAGCAGCTCACCCCGGGACCCTAGACGTATAGGTGGCTACACCTTC	CASSSPRDPRRIGGYTF
TRBV5-5	many	NA	TRBJ1-1	TGTGCCAGCAGCCTCCGCCTCGTGAACACTGAAGCTTTCTTT	CASSLRLVNTEAFF
TRBV6-6	many	NA	TRBJ2-3	TGTGCCAGCACATGGACAACCACAGATACGCAGTATTTT	CASTWTTTDTQYF
TRBV20-1	medium-sized	TRBD2	TRBJ2-1	TGCAGTGCTAGAGCCGCGGGGGGCAATGAGCAGTTCTTC	CSARAAGGNEQFF
TRBV7-9	few	NA	TRBJ2-3	TGTGCCAGCAGCTGGACTGGACTGGCAGCGGATACGCAGTATTTT	CASSWTGLAADTQYF
TRBV11-2	NA	NA	TRBJ2-1	TGTGCCAGCAGCTTAGCAACGGGGTATGAGCAGTTCTTC	CASSLATGYEQFF
TRBV7-6	few	NA	TRBJ2-3	TGTGCCAGCAGCCCCAATAGCTTCTCGGCAGATACGCAGTATTTT	CASSPNSFSADTQYF
TRBV7-9	many	NA	TRBJ2-5	TGTGCCAGCAGCGCCCAACAGGGTCTGGAGACCCAGTACTTC	CASSAQQGLETQYF
TRBV6-2/TRBV6-3	many	NA	TRBJ2-3	TGTGCCAGCAATACCCCCTCAGCAACGTCCACAGATACGCAGTATTTT	CASNTPSATSTDTQYF
TRBV5-6	NA	NA	TRBJ2-3	TGTGCCAGCAGCTTGGGGCGATCAGATACGCAGTATTTT	CASSLGRSDTQYF
TRBV14	many	NA	TRBJ1-4	TGTGCCAGCAGCCAATATCGGGAAGCAACTAATGAAAAACTGTTTTTT	CASSQYREATNEKLFF
TRBV12-3/TRBV12-4	many	NA	TRBJ2-6	TGTGCCAGCAGGAGGGCCTCTGGGGCCAACGTCCTGACTTTC	CASRRASGANVLTF
TRBV4-2	many	TRBD2	TRBJ2-5	TGTGCCAGCAGCCAAGATGGGGGAGGGCTGAGGGAGACCCAGTACTTC	CASSQDGGGLRETQYF
TRBV6-6	NA	NA	TRBJ2-7	TGTGCCAGCAGAGGGGAAACCTACGAGCAGTACTTC	CASRGETYEQYF
TRBV6-2/TRBV6-3	many	TRBD2	TRBJ2-1	TGTGCCAGCAACTTCGGGACTAGGGGTAATGAGCAGTTCTTC	CASNFGTRGNEQFF
TRBV6-6	many	NA	TRBJ1-2	TGTGCCAGCAGTAGGACAGTCTATGGCTACACCTTC	CASSRTVYGYTF
TRBV29-1	many	NA	TRBJ2-5	TGCAGCGGGCAGGCCCTCCGAGGGACCCAGTACTTC	CSGQALRGTQYF
TRBV4-3	many	TRBD1	TRBJ1-2	TGCGCCAGCAGCCAGACAGGGGGGCCTCTCTATGGCTACACCTTC	CASSQTGGPLYGYTF
TRBV10-3	many	TRBD2	TRBJ2-1	TGTGCCATCAGTGAAGGGGCTAGCGGCCAAGGAATGGATGAGCAGTTCTTC	CAISEGASGQGMDEQFF
TRBV14	many	NA	TRBJ2-2	TGTGCCAGCAGCCAAAGGACACCGAACACCGGGGAGCTGTTTTTT	CASSQRTPNTGELFF
TRBV6-2/TRBV6-3	medium-sized	NA	TRBJ2-1	TGTGCCAGCAGATGGGGAGCGGGTAGGAGCTCCTACAATGAGCAGTTCTTC	CASRWGAGRSSYNEQFF
TRBV13	many	TRBD1	TRBJ1-2	TGTGCCAGCAGCCAAGGGACAGGGGATTATGGCTACACCTTC	CASSQGTGDYGYTF
TRBV21-1	many	NA	TRBJ2-7	TGTGCCAGCAGCAATGAGCAGTACTTC	CASSNEQYF
TRBV27	many	NA	TRBJ2-1	TGTGCCAGCAGAAATGACCGAAGCTCCTACAATGAGCAGTTCTTC	CASRNDRSSYNEQFF
TRBV7-9	medium-sized	TRBD1	TRBJ1-2	TGTGCCAGCAGCTTAGATGGGACAGGTGGTGGCTACACCTTC	CASSLDGTGGGYTF
TRBV7-6	many	NA	TRBJ2-7	TGTGCCAGCAGCTTAGAACGGGGCGGCGAGCAGTACTTC	CASSLERGGEQYF
TRBV20-1	many	NA	TRBJ1-2	TGCAGTGCTAGAGAGTTCCCGGGCGGAACTCGGGGCTACACCTTC	CSAREFPGGTRGYTF
TRBV9	many	NA	TRBJ2-2	TGTGCCAGCAGCGTAATCGCCGGGGAGCTGTTTTTT	CASSVIAGELFF
TRBV2	many	NA	TRBJ2-3	TGTGCCAGCACCCCGGCTGCAGATACGCAGTATTTT	CASTPAADTQYF
TRBV11-2	many	TRBD1	TRBJ2-5	TGTGCCAGCAGCTTGACAGGGATCCAAGAGACCCAGTACTTC	CASSLTGIQETQYF
TRBV6-2/TRBV6-3	many	TRBD2	TRBJ2-5	TGTGCCAGCAGCCAACTAGCGGGAGGTTACGGCGCCCAGTACTTC	CASSQLAGGYGAQYF
TRBV7-9	many	TRBD2	TRBJ2-2	TGTGCCAGCAGCTTACCTAGCGGGGGCCATTCCGCGAACACCGGGGAGCTGTTTTTT	CASSLPSGGHSANTGELFF
TRBV20-1	NA	NA	TRBJ2-3	TGCAGTGCGGGCTTTACAGATACGCAGTATTTT	CSAGFTDTQYF
TRBV20-1	many	TRBD2	TRBJ2-1	TGCAGTGCCAGGACTAGCGAGATCGAGCAGTTCTTC	CSARTSEIEQFF
TRBV27	many	NA	TRBJ2-5	TGTGCCAGCTGTTCTACCAGGGGTACGAGCGGTGACCAGTACTTC	CASCSTRGTSGDQYF
TRBV29-1	many	TRBD1	TRBJ1-2	TGCAGCGTTGATCAACGGGGACAGATCAACTATGGCTACACCTTC	CSVDQRGQINYGYTF
TRBV12-3/TRBV12-4	NA	NA	TRBJ2-7	TGTGCCAGCAGCAACACCTGGGAGTCATCCTACGAGCAGTACTTC	CASSNTWESSYEQYF
TRBV5-1	many	TRBD1	TRBJ2-2	TGCGCCAGCAGCTTTACCGGGACAGGGAGATCCGGGGAGCTGTTTTTT	CASSFTGTGRSGELFF
TRBV21-1	many	NA	TRBJ1-5	TGTGCCAGCAGCAAAGAGCCGGGGCAGACGAGCAATCAGCCCCAGCATTTT	CASSKEPGQTSNQPQHF
TRBV6-6	many	NA	TRBJ2-3	TGTGCCAGCGGAATCATCGGGGGCGATACGCAGTATTTT	CASGIIGGDTQYF
TRBV5-1	many	TRBD1	TRBJ2-3	TGCGCCAGCAGCGGAAGACAGGGGGTGGGCACAGATACGCAGTATTTT	CASSGRQGVGTDTQYF
TRBV6-2/TRBV6-3	many	TRBD1	TRBJ1-2	TGTGCCAGCAGTTCACCGTTCAGGGGGACGGGTGGCACCGCACACTATGGCTACACCTTC	CASSSPFRGTGGTAHYGYTF
TRBV12-3/TRBV12-4	many	TRBD2	TRBJ2-1	TGTGCCAGCAGTCTAAATCCGGGACTAGCAAGCTACAATGAGCAGTTCTTC	CASSLNPGLASYNEQFF
TRBV3-1	many	NA	TRBJ2-3	TGTGCCAGCAGCCCCCAGGGGAAGGGCACAGATACGCAGTATTTT	CASSPQGKGTDTQYF
TRBV29-1	many	TRBD1	TRBJ2-2	TGCAGCGCTGGCTGGGACAGTTACTTGGAGCTGTTTTTT	CSAGWDSYLELFF
TRBV9	many	NA	TRBJ1-2	TGTGCCAGCAGCGAGCGACAGGACTATGGCTACACCTTC	CASSERQDYGYTF
TRBV12-3/TRBV12-4	many	TRBD1	TRBJ1-4	TGTGCCAGCACCCGACAGGGGGCAGGGGAAAAACTGTTTTTT	CASTRQGAGEKLFF
TRBV20-1	many	TRBD1	TRBJ2-7	TGCAGTGCTAAGAGACAGGGATCCTACGAGCAGTACTTC	CSAKRQGSYEQYF
TRBV12-3/TRBV12-4	many	NA	TRBJ1-2	TGTGCCAGCAAGGGGCTTTTCTATGGCTACACCTTC	CASKGLFYGYTF
TRBV7-6	many	NA	TRBJ2-1	TGTGCCAGCAGCTTTGGGGGGTCGAGCTCCTACAATGAGCAGTTCTTC	CASSFGGSSSYNEQFF
TRBV7-2	many	NA	TRBJ2-3	TGTGCCAGCAGCTCGCAAATTGATACGCAGTATTTT	CASSSQIDTQYF
TRBV7-2	NA	TRBD2	TRBJ2-4	TGTGCCAGCAGCTTAGCAGGTAGCGGGGTCGCCAAAAACATTCGGTACTTC	CASSLAGSGVAKNIRYF
TRBV12-3/TRBV12-4	many	NA	TRBJ1-2	TGTGCCAGCAGGCCAGGGTTTCTGGGCTACACCTTC	CASRPGFLGYTF